The 25 T cell receptor beta chains presented below share a single source sample, sequenced in a study of CD8 T cells in ankylosing spondylitis. Each CDR3 protein is one row after TCRdb ran MiXCR on the 5' RACE reads. The sample gives a few hundred thousand distinct CDR3 sequences, approximately 12% of which show up once; around 7% is in the top ten. Specimen: blood, either unsorted or a sorted T cell fraction (not recorded which). All receptors come from a male donor with ankylosing spondylitis or in good health (not recorded which).

The chain uses TRBV10-3 and TRBJ2-2; 7 positions agree with TRBD2. This CDR3 is built from 15 residues. Germline V gene lookup returns CDR1 ENHRY and CDR2 SYGVKD. After removal of 7 bases from V and 6 bases from J, the junction contained 11 bases not matched to a gene. Here the CDR3 DNA reads TGTGCCATCACCCCGGGACCCAGCGGGGCCGGGGAGCTGTTTTTT. Its translation is CAITPGPSGAGELFF.

At least ten counts were recorded for this clonotype. This rearrangement joins TRBV4-1 to TRBJ2-7; no clear D. The CDR3 is 14 residues long. Germline-derived CDR1 and CDR2 are MGHRA and YSYEKL. With 0 bases removed from V and 3 bases from J, the gap between germline ends came to 9 bases. CDR3 DNA: TGCGCCAGCAGCCAAGAAGGCCAGGACTACGAGCAGTACTTC. Translating gives CASSQEGQDYEQYF.

Many counts were recorded for this clonotype. The chain has TRBV20-1 and TRBJ1-2; TRBD1 matches 7 bases. CDR1 is DFQATT, CDR2 SNEGSKA, per germline (reference sequence). V shed 0 bases and J 5 bases; nucleotides not matched to a gene: 12. The CDR3 length is 16 residues. The CDR3 nucleotides read TGCAGTGCTAGAGACATTGGACAGGCCCACCGGTATGGCTACACCTTC. It specifies CSARDIGQAHRYGYTF.

This clonotype was counted only a few times. The V call is TRBV25-1, the J call TRBJ2-7; D could derive from TRBD1 or TRBD2 (5 bases each). The germline gives CDR1 MGHDK, CDR2 SYGVNS. Trimming removed 1 base from V and 0 bases from J, with 10 bases in between. The length of the CDR3 is 15 residues. The CDR3 spells CASSESGTASYEQYF. In DNA form, the CDR3 reads TGTGCCAGCAGTGAATCCGGGACGGCCTCCTACGAGCAGTACTTC.

This clonotype was recorded at least ten times. The V call is TRBV5-1, the J call TRBJ1-5; D perhaps matches TRBD1 (5 bases). Germline-derived CDR1 and CDR2 are SGHRS and YFSETQ. The CDR3 has 14 residues. V was trimmed by 4 bases and J by 7 bases, leaving 15 bases between them. CDR3 nucleotides: TGCGCCAGCAGCCGGAAACCGGGACGGCAGCCCCAGCATTTT. Its translation is CASSRKPGRQPQHF. The full variable domain, completed using reference TRBV5-1 and TRBJ1-5, is KAGVTQTPRYLIKTRGQQVTLSCSPISGHRSVSWYQQTPGQGLQFLFEYFSETQRNKGNFPGRFSGRQFSNSRSEMNVSTLELGDSALYLCASSRKPGRQPQHFGDGTRLSIL.

This clonotype showed up many times. The genes are TRBV28 and TRBJ2-1; 11 nucleotides agree with TRBD2. V trimming: 4 bases; J trimming: 9 bases; junction bases outside the gene matches: 17. The CDR3 extends over 18 amino acids. CDR1 MDHEN and CDR2 SYDVKM come from the germline V gene. The CDR3 nucleotides read TGTGCCAGCAGTTCACCTTTTAGCGGGAGGGCCTTTTTGCGTGAGCAGTTCTTC. Its protein product is CASSSPFSGRAFLREQFF.

The sample holds many counts of this clonotype. The genes are TRBV29-1 and TRBJ2-1; TRBD2 aligns across 14 bases. Per germline, CDR1 SQVTM and CDR2 ANQGSEA. The CDR3 spans 14 residues. J was trimmed by 6 bases and V by 4 bases; bases with no gene match: 2. The CDR3 coding sequence is TGCAGCGTTGGCGGGACTAGCGGGGGCAATGAGCAGTTCTTC. Translation: CSVGGTSGGNEQFF.

The table lists this clonotype with a few counts. The chain has TRBV6-6 and TRBJ1-4; D is unclear. CDR3 length equals 13 residues. V was shortened by 4 bases and J by 14 bases, with 17 bases between the two germline ends. Germline V gene lookup returns CDR1 MNHNY and CDR2 SVGAGI (reference sequence). In DNA, the CDR3 is TGTGCCAGCAGTTTACTGTCCGATAGTTCGCTGTTTTTT. Translating it yields CASSLLSDSSLFF.

This clonotype has just a few counts. V usage is TRBV5-4 and J usage is TRBJ2-7, with 11 bases fitting TRBD2. J was trimmed by 4 bases and V by 5 bases; bases with no gene match: 5. This CDR3 comprises 14 residues. The germline V gene encodes CDR1 SGHNT and CDR2 YYREEE (reference sequence). The CDR3 protein is CASSSPSGRYEQYF. DNA for the CDR3: TGTGCCAGCAGTTCGCCTAGCGGGAGGTACGAGCAGTACTTC.

In this sample, this clonotype turned up many times. The chain links TRBV20-1 to TRBJ1-6; D is uncertain. CDR3 size: 16 residues. Per the germline V gene, CDR1 is DFQATT and CDR2 is SNEGSKA (reference sequence). Trimming shortened V by 3 bases and J by 0 bases, and 12 bases separated the two germline ends. The CDR3 nucleotides are TGCAGTGCTAGTCTGGGTGTCGACTCCTATAATTCACCCCTCCACTTT. Amino acid sequence: CSASLGVDSYNSPLHF.

This clonotype was counted at least ten times. CDR3 sequence reads: CASSLGTDTNYGYTF. CDR3 nucleotides: TGCGCCAGCAGCTTAGGGACAGACACTAACTATGGCTACACCTTC. The rearrangement joins TRBV5-1 to TRBJ1-2; 7 nucleotides agree with TRBD1. J gave up 0 bases and V 2 bases, and 4 bases lay outside the gene matches. Germline V gene lookup returns CDR1 SGHRS and CDR2 YFSETQ. The CDR3 is 15 amino acids.

This clonotype was recorded at least ten times. The chain employs TRBV6-1 and TRBJ2-7; possibly TRBD2 for D (5 bases). The CDR3 is 13 residues long. Trimming took off 4 bases at V and 4 bases at J, with 11 bases between the two ends. Looked up from germline, CDR1 is MNHNS and CDR2 is SASEGT. For the CDR3, the DNA is TGTGCCAGCAGTGCGGTTGGACTTTACGAGCAGTACTTC. Translating gives CASSAVGLYEQYF.

The sample holds a few counts of this clonotype. A much larger clone differs from this one at a single base, so this may be a read error. J is TRBJ2-7 and V is TRBV5-1, with 15 nucleotides matching TRBD2. This CDR3 region has 16 residues. Germline V lookup: CDR1 SGHRS, CDR2 YFSETQ. The J segment lost 6 bases and the V segment lost 4 bases, leaving 8 bases of the junction unmatched. CDR3 in DNA: TGCGCCAGCAGCCCTGGGGGACTAGCGGGGGGCCCCGAGCAGTACTTC. This translates into CASSPGGLAGGPEQYF.

This clonotype was picked up a small number of times. V and J are TRBV20-1 and TRBJ2-1, with TRBD2 matching 9 bases. V shed 0 bases, J shed 4 bases, and the junction held 7 bases outside the gene matches. There are 16 residues in the CDR3. From germline, CDR1 is DFQATT and CDR2 SNEGSKA (reference sequence). The CDR3, as DNA: TGCAGTGCTAGAGATCGGTCTAGCGGGGAATACAATGAGCAGTTCTTC. It is translated as CSARDRSSGEYNEQFF.

The CDR3 sequence: CATCLDRSTAGGSYNEQFF. CDR3 nucleotide sequence: TGTGCCACCTGCCTAGATCGGTCCACGGCGGGGGGTTCTTACAATGAGCAGTTCTTC. The chain recombines TRBV3-1 with TRBJ2-1; 8 bases map to TRBD2. In germline, CDR1 is LGHDT, CDR2 YNNKEL (reference sequence). This CDR3 is 19 amino acids long. The junction had 24 bases not matched to a gene; V was cut back by 10 bases and J by 4 bases.

This clonotype was counted ten times or more. The rearrangement links TRBV3-1 to TRBJ2-1; no clear D gene. Per germline, CDR1 LGHDT and CDR2 YNNKEL (reference sequence). V gave up 1 base and J gave up 7 bases, with 14 bases separating them. The CDR3 covers 15 residues. The CDR3 here is CASSQGPIFRNEQFF. CDR3 in DNA: TGTGCCAGCAGCCAAGGGCCGATCTTTAGGAATGAGCAGTTCTTC.

This clonotype showed up many times. The chain joins TRBV29-1 to TRBJ2-5; tentatively, D is TRBD2 (5 bases). This CDR3 has 14 residues. Between the trimmed V and J ends, which lost 1 base and 5 bases, there was a span of 14 bases. Per germline, CDR1 SQVTM and CDR2 ANQGSEA. The CDR3 here is CSVEVPPRGETQYF. The DNA of the CDR3 is TGCAGCGTTGAAGTGCCACCCCGAGGGGAGACCCAGTACTTC.

V usage is TRBV2 and J usage is TRBJ1-2; 8 nucleotides align to TRBD1. V was clipped by 8 bases and J by 0 bases; unmatched bases: 14. Germline-derived CDR1 and CDR2 are SNHLY and FYNNEI. This CDR3 is built from 17 residues. This chain's CDR3 is CASSQGDSTATNYGYTF. In DNA form, the CDR3 reads TGTGCCAGCTCACAGGGGGATTCGACAGCGACTAACTATGGCTACACCTTC.

This clonotype was picked up many times. This chain links TRBV6-2 or TRBV6-3 with TRBJ2-1, with TRBD2 matching over 13 bases. V shed 3 bases, J shed 3 bases, and the junction held 8 bases outside the gene matches. CDR3 length: 18 amino acids. Germline CDR1 and CDR2: MNHEY and SVGEGT. CDR3 sequence: CASSYRGLAGTLYNEQFF. DNA for the CDR3: TGTGCCAGCAGTTATAGGGGACTAGCGGGAACCCTCTACAATGAGCAGTTCTTC.

This clonotype was seen many times. This chain connects TRBV29-1 to TRBJ1-5, with D maybe TRBD1 (5 bases). From germline, CDR1 is SQVTM and CDR2 ANQGSEA. The CDR3 loop spans 14 amino acids. Written as DNA, the CDR3 is TGCACCCGTGGGGGTGAATATAGCAATCAGCCCCAGCATTTT. This translates into CTRGGEYSNQPQHF.

Concerning this clonotype itself: A much larger clonotype is one base distant, so this may be a read error. V gene TRBV5-1 combines with J gene TRBJ1-4; no firm D call. Germline CDR1 and CDR2: SGHRS and YFSETQ. The V end was cut by 3 bases, the J end by 6 bases, with 15 bases between. This CDR3 contains 15 residues. For the CDR3, the DNA is TGCGCCAGCAGCTCAGATCCGGGCAGATATGAAAAACTGTTTTTT. Protein: CASSSDPGRYEKLFF.

This clonotype was recorded a few times. The chain is built from TRBV12-5 and TRBJ2-1, with 8 bases aligning to TRBD1. The J segment lost 6 bases and the V segment lost 1 base, leaving 2 bases of the junction unmatched. Per germline, CDR1 LGHNT and CDR2 FRNRAP. The CDR3 is 14 amino acids. CDR3 DNA: TGTGCTAGTGGTTTGGAGACAGGGGCCAATGAGCAGTTCTTC. Residues: CASGLETGANEQFF.

This clonotype has at least ten counts. V is TRBV11-2 and J is TRBJ2-1; D uncertain. The V and J ends lost 7 bases and 1 base respectively, with 8 bases between them. In germline, CDR1 is SGHAT, CDR2 FQNNGV. This CDR3 has 13 amino acids. The CDR3 DNA reads TGTGCCAGCATGGCAAGGTCCTACAATGAGCAGTTCTTC. This translates into CASMARSYNEQFF.

This clonotype was detected many times. The rearrangement joins TRBV20-1 to TRBJ1-2, with D unresolved. The V and J ends lost 5 bases and 5 bases respectively, with 9 bases between them. The CDR3 is 11 amino acids. The germline gives CDR1 DFQATT, CDR2 SNEGSKA (reference sequence). The CDR3 coding sequence is TGCAGTGCTGGCTTGGATTATGGCTACACCTTC. As protein: CSAGLDYGYTF.

This clonotype was seen only a few times. The genes are TRBV6-1 and TRBJ1-2, with D unresolved. Trimming took off 2 bases at V and 9 bases at J, with 7 bases between the two ends. This CDR3 is built from 11 residues. Germline CDR1 MNHNS, CDR2 SASEGT. The CDR3 sequence is CASSESRSYTF. The DNA of the CDR3 is TGTGCCAGCAGTGAAAGTCGGAGCTACACCTTC.